One and the same sample provided the 32 T cell receptor beta chains below, sequenced in a study of T cells in Graves' hyperthyroidism and ophthalmopathy. Amplified TCR beta CDR3 regions derived from RNA transcripts. During a first-round RT-PCR of the TCR CDR3, the HTBI primer set was used. TCRdb re-analysed the multiplex PCR reads in MiXCR, keeping a single row per CDR3 protein. The sample gives around 690,000 distinct CDR3 sequences, 17% of which show up once; around 15% is in the top ten. Sequencing used blood. These receptors were collected from a man between 45 and 60 years old with Graves' hyperthyroidism.

This clonotype appeared many times. This chain links TRBV7-9 with TRBJ2-1, with 10 positions matching TRBD1. Per the germline V gene, CDR1 is SEHNR and CDR2 is FQNEAQ (reference sequence). The CDR3 consists of 17 residues. Trimming cost V 4 bases and J 5 bases; bases outside gene matches: 11. This chain's CDR3 is CASSSWTTGGLNNEQFF. The CDR3 nucleotides read TGTGCCAGCAGCTCCTGGACGACAGGGGGCCTTAACAATGAGCAGTTCTTC.

Ten or more counts support this clonotype. The chain combines TRBV27 with TRBJ2-5; D ambiguous. CDR1 is MNHEY and CDR2 is SMNVEV in the germline V gene (reference sequence). Deletions cut 9 bases from V and 5 bases from J, with 13 bases between. The CDR3 sequence is 12 residues long. DNA for the CDR3: TGTGCCAGTGGAACCCTGAGGGAGACCCAGTACTTC. It specifies CASGTLRETQYF.

The sample holds a few counts of this clonotype. The chain uses TRBV3-1 and TRBJ2-3; D is uncertain. The CDR3 has 13 residues. Germline V lookup: CDR1 LGHDT, CDR2 YNNKEL (reference sequence). Trimming took 0 bases from V and 3 from J, leaving 4 bases between them. CDR3 bases: TGTGCCAGCAGCCAAGATAGGACAGATACGCAGTATTTT. Translated, it gives CASSQDRTDTQYF.

In this sample, this clonotype turned up many times. V usage is TRBV28 and J usage is TRBJ2-7; 8 bases are shared with TRBD2. The J segment lost 4 bases and the V segment lost 6 bases, leaving 5 bases of the junction unmatched. Germline V gives CDR1 MDHEN, CDR2 SYDVKM. The CDR3 covers 13 residues. CDR3 residues: CASSQREQYEQYF. Written as DNA, the CDR3 is TGTGCCAGCAGCCAGCGGGAGCAATACGAGCAGTACTTC.

This clonotype has ten or more counts. The V gene is TRBV3-1, the J gene TRBJ2-1; D unclear. Trimming took 2 bases from V and 5 from J, leaving 7 bases between them. Per germline, CDR1 LGHDT and CDR2 YNNKEL (reference sequence). The CDR3 is 13 residues long. In DNA, the CDR3 is TGTGCCAGCAGCCAAATGGGTAACAATGAGCAGTTCTTC. Protein: CASSQMGNNEQFF.

This clonotype showed up just a few times. This chain connects TRBV3-1 to TRBJ1-1; 9 bases fit TRBD1. V trimming: 1 base; J trimming: 4 bases; junction bases outside the gene matches: 4. There are 15 residues in the CDR3. The germline V gene encodes CDR1 LGHDT and CDR2 YNNKEL (reference sequence). CDR3 nucleotides: TGTGCCAGCAGCCAAGGGACAGGGGATGGCACTGAAGCTTTCTTT. The encoded protein is CASSQGTGDGTEAFF.

This clonotype was seen many times. V gene TRBV11-2 combines with J gene TRBJ1-6; a weak D match, TRBD1 (6 bases). Germline V lookup: CDR1 SGHAT, CDR2 FQNNGV. There are 19 residues in the CDR3. V was trimmed by 3 bases and J by 5 bases, leaving 23 bases between them. This chain's CDR3 is CASSFRGAQTHGDNSPLHF. The CDR3 coding sequence is TGTGCCAGCAGCTTTCGGGGGGCGCAGACACATGGAGATAATTCACCCCTCCACTTT. Based on the CDR3 plus reference TRBV11-2 and TRBJ1-6, the full variable domain is EAGVAQSPRYKIIEKRQSVAFWCNPISGHATLYWYQQILGQGPKLLIQFQNNGVVDDSQLPKDRFSAERLKGVDSTLKIQPAKLEDSAVYLCASSFRGAQTHGDNSPLHFGNGTRLTVT.

This clonotype appeared many times. The genes are TRBV11-2 and TRBJ1-6; 7 bases line up with TRBD1. Per germline, CDR1 SGHAT and CDR2 FQNNGV. The V gene end was trimmed by 1 base and the J gene end by 10 bases; junction bases not matched to a gene: 10. The CDR3 totals 16 residues. The CDR3 here is CASSLAFGQDESPLHF. DNA of the CDR3: TGTGCCAGCAGCTTAGCTTTCGGACAGGACGAGTCACCCCTCCACTTT.

This clonotype was found many times. The rearrangement uses TRBV28 and TRBJ2-3; 8 nucleotides agree with TRBD1. Trimming cost V 5 bases and J 1 base; bases outside gene matches: 14. Germline CDR1 is MDHEN and CDR2 is SYDVKM. CDR3 length: 18 residues. Here the CDR3 reads CASSLSGTGKGGTDTQYF. The CDR3 bases are TGTGCCAGCAGTCTATCCGGGACAGGAAAAGGCGGCACAGATACGCAGTATTTT.

Ten or more counts support this clonotype. The chain uses TRBV12-5 and TRBJ2-7; 7 bases are shared with TRBD1. From germline, CDR1 is LGHNT and CDR2 FRNRAP. With V trimmed by 7 bases and J by 1 base, 4 bases remained unmatched. The CDR3 has 13 residues. The CDR3 DNA is TGTGCTAGTGCCCGGGACAGTTCCTACGAGCAGTACTTC. Translating gives CASARDSSYEQYF.

The V and J genes are TRBV3-1 and TRBJ1-4, with D uncertain. The germline V and J ends were trimmed by 3 bases and 4 bases, with 12 bases remaining between them. Germline V gene lookup returns CDR1 LGHDT and CDR2 YNNKEL (reference sequence). The CDR3 spans 15 residues. The CDR3 region has the DNA TGTGCCAGCAGCCAGCGAGGGCCAGATAATGAAAAACTGTTTTTT. Translated: CASSQRGPDNEKLFF.

Regarding this clonotype: A much larger clone sits a single nucleotide away, making a read error possible. This chain connects TRBV29-1 to TRBJ1-5; D perhaps matches TRBD1 (7 bases). Matching the DNA end better, TRBJ2-3 makes the J call doubtful. Germline V gives CDR1 SQVTM, CDR2 ANQGSEA. This CDR3 is built from 15 residues. The CDR3 nucleotides are TGCAGCGTTGCCTGGGCGGCAGGGGGGAATCAGCCCCAGTATTTT. Residues: CSVAWAAGGNQPQYF.

This clonotype was counted at least ten times. CDR3 region: CASSVGTDYEQYF. The CDR3 region has the DNA TGTGCCAGCAGCGTCGGGACGGACTACGAGCAGTACTTC. The J gene is TRBJ2-7, the V gene TRBV11-2; D tentatively fits TRBD1 or TRBD2 (5 bases each). V gave up 5 bases and J gave up 3 bases, with 11 bases separating them. The CDR3 is 13 residues long. Germline CDR1 reads SGHAT; CDR2 reads FQNNGV.

On this clonotype itself: It may be a read error: a sequence one base away is much more abundant. CDR3 bases: TGTGCCAGCGTAAAGACAGGGTCCGGGGAGCTGTTTTTT. It encodes CASVKTGSGELFF. This chain uses TRBV28 with TRBJ2-2, with 7 bases that match TRBD1. This CDR3 is built from 13 residues. CDR1 and CDR2 from the germline V gene are MDHEN and SYDVKM. The junction had 6 bases not matched to a gene; V was cut back by 8 bases and J by 6 bases.

V and J are TRBV29-1 and TRBJ2-7, with 8 nucleotides matching TRBD1. This CDR3 is 13 amino acids long. CDR1 is SQVTM, CDR2 ANQGSEA, per germline. The junction had 7 bases not matched to a gene; V was cut back by 6 bases and J by 3 bases. The CDR3 region is CSVSGQVYYEQYF. CDR3 coding DNA: TGCAGCGTCTCGGGACAGGTCTACTACGAGCAGTACTTC.

Concerning this clonotype itself: A much larger clone sits a single nucleotide away, making a read error possible. The chain recombines TRBV18 with TRBJ2-5, with D possibly TRBD1 on 5 matching bases. The CDR3 totals 14 residues. Germline loops: CDR1 KGHSH, CDR2 LQKENI. CDR3 protein: CASSTTTVQEAQYF. Written as DNA, the CDR3 is TGTGCCAGCTCCACTACGACAGTTCAAGAGGCCCAGTACTTC.

This chain links TRBV6-2 or TRBV6-3 with TRBJ1-5, with 7 positions matching TRBD1. This CDR3 comprises 18 residues. The germline V gene encodes CDR1 MNHEY and CDR2 SVGEGT. The junction had 10 bases not matched to a gene; V was cut back by 2 bases and J by 0 bases. CDR3 region: CASSYLIRDSYSNQPQHF. CDR3 sequence (DNA): TGTGCCAGCAGTTACCTAATCCGGGACAGCTATAGCAATCAGCCCCAGCATTTT.

This clonotype was recorded at least ten times. The rearrangement links TRBV28 to TRBJ1-1; tentative D call: TRBD1 (6 bases). The V end lost 6 bases, the J end lost 4 bases, and 12 bases lay between the germline ends. The CDR3 is 13 residues long. The V gene's germline CDR1 is MDHEN and CDR2 SYDVKM. The CDR3 sequence: CASRPQGGTEAFF. CDR3 bases: TGTGCCAGCAGGCCACAGGGCGGCACTGAAGCTTTCTTT.

A word on this clonotype: A much larger clone is a single base away; this may be a read error. This chain connects TRBV6-2 or TRBV6-3 to TRBJ1-5; 7 bases are a match to TRBD1. V trimming: 7 bases; J trimming: 1 base; junction bases outside the gene matches: 7. The CDR3 extends over 15 amino acids. Germline-derived CDR1 and CDR2 are MNHEY and SVGEGT. Written as DNA, the CDR3 is TGTGCCAGCATTGGCTGGGACAGAAGCAATCAGCCCCAGCATTTT. This translates into CASIGWDRSNQPQHF.

This chain's CDR3 is CASSPWRLAGGETQYF. Written as DNA, the CDR3 is TGTGCCAGCAGCCCGTGGCGGCTAGCGGGAGGTGAGACCCAGTACTTC. This chain uses TRBV11-2 with TRBJ2-5; TRBD2 matches at 11 bases. Germline CDR1 is SGHAT and CDR2 is FQNNGV. The length of the CDR3 is 16 residues. J lost 5 bases, V lost 5 bases, and 10 bases had no gene match.

The J gene is TRBJ1-4, the V gene TRBV7-2, with D tentatively TRBD1 (5 bases). Looked up from germline, CDR1 is SGHTA and CDR2 is FQGNSA. The CDR3 spans 16 residues. The germline V and J ends were trimmed by 5 bases and 7 bases, with 20 bases remaining between them. Here the CDR3 reads CASSASKTAGGEKLFF. CDR3 bases: TGTGCCAGCAGCGCTTCGAAGACAGCCGGAGGTGAAAAACTGTTTTTT.

V gene TRBV7-2 combines with J gene TRBJ1-2, with TRBD1 identical over 11 bases. J was trimmed by 3 bases and V by 4 bases; bases with no gene match: 4. The CDR3 consists of 15 residues. CDR1 and CDR2 (germline): SGHTA, FQGNSA. CDR3 in DNA: TGTGCCAGCAGCTCGGACAGGGGGCACTACTATGGCTACACCTTC. Encoded protein: CASSSDRGHYYGYTF.

The V call is TRBV4-1, the J call TRBJ2-7, with 12 positions matching TRBD2. J gave up 3 bases and V 3 bases, and 9 bases lay outside the gene matches. The CDR3 is 17 residues long. Germline values: CDR1 MGHRA, CDR2 YSYEKL. The CDR3 sequence is CASSHETTSGSHYEQYF. The CDR3 DNA reads as TGCGCCAGCAGCCACGAGACGACTAGCGGGAGTCACTACGAGCAGTACTTC.

The sample holds many counts of this clonotype. The chain has TRBV29-1 and TRBJ1-3; D is undetermined. V lost 1 base and J lost 4, with 8 bases in between. The CDR3 has 13 amino acids. Per germline, CDR1 SQVTM and CDR2 ANQGSEA. The CDR3 region has the DNA TGCAGCGTTGAAGGCGGCGGGGGAAACACCATATATTTT. This encodes CSVEGGGGNTIYF. The whole variable domain, remainder taken from reference TRBV29-1 and TRBJ1-3, is SAVISQKPSRDICQRGTSLTIQCQVDSQVTMMFWYRQQPGQSLTLIATANQGSEATYESGFVIDKFPISRPNLTFSTLTVSNMSPEDSSIYLCSVEGGGGNTIYFGEGSWLTVV.

The sample holds many counts of this clonotype. The rearrangement joins TRBV6-1 to TRBJ2-7; the match to TRBD2 covers 10 bases. The germline gives CDR1 MNHNS, CDR2 SASEGT. The CDR3 contains 17 residues. Unmatched junction bases numbered 17, after V lost 7 bases and J lost 5 bases. CDR3 nucleotides: TGTGCCAGCAAGAAGGTCGAGGGTCTAGCGGGAGTCCACGAGCAGTACTTC. Residues: CASKKVEGLAGVHEQYF.

This clonotype has more than one count but fewer than ten. V gene TRBV9 combines with J gene TRBJ2-1; 7 bases line up with TRBD2. There are 14 residues in the CDR3. The V gene's germline CDR1 is SGDLS and CDR2 YYNGEE. Trimming removed 0 bases from V and 8 bases from J; junction bases left unmatched: 5. The CDR3 here is CASSVAYRGDEQFF. As DNA, the CDR3 is TGTGCCAGCAGCGTAGCGTACCGGGGGGATGAGCAGTTCTTC.

At least ten counts were recorded for this clonotype. This chain uses TRBV28 with TRBJ2-2; the match to TRBD2 covers 13 bases. This CDR3 is 17 amino acids long. Germline CDR1 is MDHEN and CDR2 is SYDVKM. Losses at the gene ends were 3 bases for V and 2 bases for J; bases not matched to a gene: 3. CDR3 sequence (DNA): TGTGCCAGCAGTTTTACTAGCGGGAGGGCTAACACCGGGGAGCTGTTTTTT. Translating it yields CASSFTSGRANTGELFF.

This clonotype has a count of ten or more. This chain uses TRBV4-3 with TRBJ2-5; D perhaps matches TRBD1 (6 bases). CDR3 length equals 15 residues. V was pared by 4 bases and J by 5 bases, with 17 bases between. Germline V gives CDR1 LGHNA, CDR2 YSLEER. The CDR3 DNA reads TGCGCCAGCAGCCCGGACAGAGGGAGATTGGAGACCCAGTACTTC. Protein: CASSPDRGRLETQYF.

CDR3 nucleotide sequence: TGCAGTGCTAGACCTTGGGGGTCCGGGGAGCTGTTTTTT. Its protein is CSARPWGSGELFF. The chain combines TRBV20-1 with TRBJ2-2; D tentatively fits TRBD1 or TRBD2 (5 bases each). V lost 2 bases, J lost 6 bases, and 10 bases lay in between. CDR3 length equals 13 residues. Germline loops: CDR1 DFQATT, CDR2 SNEGSKA (reference sequence).

This clonotype has a count of ten or more. V is TRBV5-1 and J is TRBJ2-1, with 8 nucleotides matching TRBD1. V lost 6 bases to trimming and J lost 8 bases; unmatched junction nucleotides: 13. Looked up from germline, CDR1 is SGHRS and CDR2 is YFSETQ. This CDR3 spans 15 amino acids. The CDR3 DNA is TGCGCCAGCACCCGTAGGGCAGGGGGCGCGGATGAGCAGTTCTTC. Translated: CASTRRAGGADEQFF.

V is TRBV11-2 and J is TRBJ1-2; 9 positions match TRBD1. V lost 5 bases to trimming and J lost 7 bases; unmatched junction nucleotides: 5. The length of the CDR3 is 13 residues. Germline CDR1 is SGHAT and CDR2 is FQNNGV. Here the CDR3 DNA reads TGTGCCAGCAGCACACAGGGGGCAGTTGGCTACACCTTC. Translating it yields CASSTQGAVGYTF.

This clonotype has at least ten counts. The V gene is TRBV7-2, the J gene TRBJ2-7; possibly TRBD1 for D (6 bases). CDR3 length: 14 residues. Germline CDR1 SGHTA, CDR2 FQGNSA. V shed 4 bases and J shed 0 bases, with 10 bases lying between them. The CDR3 here is CASSSTGYSYEQYF. CDR3 in DNA: TGTGCCAGCAGCTCCACAGGGTACTCCTACGAGCAGTACTTC.